This T cell receptor (beta chain) was identified in a study of STAT5B mutations in CD4+ large granular lymphocyte leukemia. Findings and caveats of the study: CD4-sorted patient repertoires seemed more clonal than healthy CD4+ repertoires.

Sequencing was at survey level. Sequencing was performed with immunoSEQ multiplex PCR; in TCRdb, only in-frame clones are kept and a portion is missing. The table shows some 30,000 clones, with around 85% occurring only once. The CDR3 loop spans 16 amino acids. Unmatched junction bases numbered 10, after V lost 4 bases and J lost 5 bases. CDR1 is SGHRS and CDR2 is YFSETQ in the germline V gene. With respect to this clone: Its antigen remains unidentified.

This TCR came from a human donor in good health. Sequencing was performed on CD4+ T cells from blood buffy coats. The V call is TRBV5-1, the J call TRBJ2-3, with 10 bases identical to TRBD2. The DNA of the CDR3 is TGCGCCAGCAGCCTATTCAGCGGGAGGGCCTTAGATACGCAGTATTTT. Residues: CASSLFSGRALDTQYF.